This TCR beta chain is drawn from a study of early T cells in non-severe SARS-CoV-2 infection. V shed 0 bases, J shed 7 bases, and the junction held 7 bases outside the gene matches. Per the germline V gene, CDR1 is LGHDT and CDR2 is YNNKEL (reference sequence). The CDR3 runs to 15 residues. This clonotype has just a few counts. Separate cDNA molecules each had unique molecular identifiers attached to them. TCRdb analysed the 5' RACE reads with MiXCR anew, one entry per CDR3 protein. Here the sample spans some 61,000 distinct CDR3 sequences, 8.5% to 12% being singletons. The specimen was whole blood. The TCR comes from an adult who was a healthcare worker with PCR-confirmed SARS-CoV-2 infection or an uninfected control (not recorded which). The chain is built from TRBV3-1 and TRBJ2-7; 9 bases are shared with TRBD2. The CDR3 is CASSQDPRLAGEQYF. The CDR3 DNA reads as TGTGCCAGCAGCCAAGATCCCCGGCTAGCGGGGGAGCAGTACTTC.